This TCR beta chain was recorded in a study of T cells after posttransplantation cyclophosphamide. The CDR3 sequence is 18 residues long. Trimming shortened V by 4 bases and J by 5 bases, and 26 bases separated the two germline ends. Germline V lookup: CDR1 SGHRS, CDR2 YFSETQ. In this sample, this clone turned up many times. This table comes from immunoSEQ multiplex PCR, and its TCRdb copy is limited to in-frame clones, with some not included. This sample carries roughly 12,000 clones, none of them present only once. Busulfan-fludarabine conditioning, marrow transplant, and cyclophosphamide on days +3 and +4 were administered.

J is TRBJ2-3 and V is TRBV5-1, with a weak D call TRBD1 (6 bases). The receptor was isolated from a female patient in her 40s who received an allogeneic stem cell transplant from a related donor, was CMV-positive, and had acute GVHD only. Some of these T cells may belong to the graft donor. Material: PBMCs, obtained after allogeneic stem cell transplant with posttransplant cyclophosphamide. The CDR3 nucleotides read TGCGCCAGCAGCCGAGATGATACTAGACCCACCAGGGGAGATACGCAGTATTTT. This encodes CASSRDDTRPTRGDTQYF.